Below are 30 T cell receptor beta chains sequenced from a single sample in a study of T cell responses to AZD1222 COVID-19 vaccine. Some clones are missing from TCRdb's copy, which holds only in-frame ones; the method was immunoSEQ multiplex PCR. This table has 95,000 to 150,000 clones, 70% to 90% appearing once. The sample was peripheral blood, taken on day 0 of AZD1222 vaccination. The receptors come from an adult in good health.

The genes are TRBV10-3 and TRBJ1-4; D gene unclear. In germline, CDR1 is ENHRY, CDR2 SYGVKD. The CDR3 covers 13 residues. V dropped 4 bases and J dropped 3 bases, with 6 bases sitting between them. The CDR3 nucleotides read TGTGCCATCAGTGCTTCAGCTAATGAAAAACTGTTTTTT. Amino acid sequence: CAISASANEKLFF.

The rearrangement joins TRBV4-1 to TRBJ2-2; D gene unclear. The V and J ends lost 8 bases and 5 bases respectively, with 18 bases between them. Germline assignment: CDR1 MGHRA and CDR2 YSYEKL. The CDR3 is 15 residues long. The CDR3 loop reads CASVPTSLGTGELFF. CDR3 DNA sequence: TGCGCCAGCGTCCCGACGTCATTAGGGACCGGGGAGCTGTTTTTT.

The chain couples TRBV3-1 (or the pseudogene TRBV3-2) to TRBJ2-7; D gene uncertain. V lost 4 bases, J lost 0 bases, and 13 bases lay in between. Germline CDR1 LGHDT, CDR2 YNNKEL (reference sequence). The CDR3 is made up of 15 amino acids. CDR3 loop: CASSRGWADSYEQYF. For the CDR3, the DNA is TGTGCCAGCAGCCGAGGCTGGGCGGACTCCTACGAGCAGTACTTC.

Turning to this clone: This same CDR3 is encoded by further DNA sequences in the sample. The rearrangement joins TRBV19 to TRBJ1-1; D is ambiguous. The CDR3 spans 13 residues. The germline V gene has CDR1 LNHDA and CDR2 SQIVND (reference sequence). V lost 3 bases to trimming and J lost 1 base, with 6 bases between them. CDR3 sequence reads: CASSIGRNTEAFF. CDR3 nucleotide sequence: TGTGCCAGTAGTATCGGCAGGAACACTGAAGCTTTCTTT.

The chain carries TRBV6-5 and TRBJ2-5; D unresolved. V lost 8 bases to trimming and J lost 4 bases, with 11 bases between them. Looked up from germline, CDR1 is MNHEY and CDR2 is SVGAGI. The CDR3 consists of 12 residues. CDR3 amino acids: CASAGPGETQYF. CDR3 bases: TGTGCCAGCGCAGGTCCGGGAGAGACCCAGTACTTC.

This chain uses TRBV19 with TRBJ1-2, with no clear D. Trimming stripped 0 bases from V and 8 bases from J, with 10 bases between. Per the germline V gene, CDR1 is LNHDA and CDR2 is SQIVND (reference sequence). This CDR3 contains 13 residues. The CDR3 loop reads CASSIEGRGGYTF. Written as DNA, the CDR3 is TGTGCCAGTAGTATAGAAGGGCGCGGAGGCTACACCTTC. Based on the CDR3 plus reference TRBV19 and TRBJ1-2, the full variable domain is DGGITQSPKYLFRKEGQNVTLSCEQNLNHDAMYWYRQDPGQGLRLIYYSQIVNDFQKGDIAEGYSVSREKKESFPLTVTSAQKNPTAFYLCASSIEGRGGYTFGSGTRLTVV.

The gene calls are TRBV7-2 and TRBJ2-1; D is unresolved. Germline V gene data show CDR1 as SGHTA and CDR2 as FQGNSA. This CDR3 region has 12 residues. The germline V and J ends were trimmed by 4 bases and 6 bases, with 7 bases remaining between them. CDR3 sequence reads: CASSSNGNEQFF. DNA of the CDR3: TGTGCCAGCAGCTCTAACGGCAATGAGCAGTTCTTC.

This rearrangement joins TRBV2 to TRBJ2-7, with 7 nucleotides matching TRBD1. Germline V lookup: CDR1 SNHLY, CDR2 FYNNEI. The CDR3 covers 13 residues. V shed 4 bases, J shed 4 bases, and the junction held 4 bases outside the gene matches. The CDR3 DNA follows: TGTGCCAGCAGTGTCCGACAGGGTTACGAGCAGTACTTC. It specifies CASSVRQGYEQYF.

CDR3 residues: CASSDRRSGAPYEQYF. The CDR3 DNA follows: TGTGCCAGCAGTGATCGCCGGAGCGGGGCCCCCTACGAGCAGTACTTC. The chain joins TRBV6-1 to TRBJ2-7; 7 bases match TRBD2. V lost 3 bases and J lost 2; bases outside the gene matches: 10. The CDR3 consists of 16 residues. The germline V gene has CDR1 MNHNS and CDR2 SASEGT.

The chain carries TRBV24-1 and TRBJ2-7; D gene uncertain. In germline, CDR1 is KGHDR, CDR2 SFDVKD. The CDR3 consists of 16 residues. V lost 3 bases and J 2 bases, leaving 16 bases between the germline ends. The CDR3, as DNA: TGTGCCACCAGTGATCGCTTATCCTCTAACGCCTACGAGCAGTACTTC. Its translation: CATSDRLSSNAYEQYF.

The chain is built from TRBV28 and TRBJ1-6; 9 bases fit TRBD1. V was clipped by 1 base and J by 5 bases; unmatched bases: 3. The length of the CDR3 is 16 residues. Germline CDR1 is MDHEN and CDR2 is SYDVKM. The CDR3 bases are TGTGCCAGCAGTTTATATTGGACAGGGGATAATTCACCCCTCCACTTT. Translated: CASSLYWTGDNSPLHF.

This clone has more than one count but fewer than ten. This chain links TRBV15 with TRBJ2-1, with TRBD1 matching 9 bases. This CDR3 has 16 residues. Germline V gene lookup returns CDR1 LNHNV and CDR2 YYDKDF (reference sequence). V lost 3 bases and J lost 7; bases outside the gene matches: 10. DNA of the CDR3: TGTGCCACCAGCAGGGCAGGACAGGGGAATGTTAATGAGCAGTTCTTC. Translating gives CATSRAGQGNVNEQFF.

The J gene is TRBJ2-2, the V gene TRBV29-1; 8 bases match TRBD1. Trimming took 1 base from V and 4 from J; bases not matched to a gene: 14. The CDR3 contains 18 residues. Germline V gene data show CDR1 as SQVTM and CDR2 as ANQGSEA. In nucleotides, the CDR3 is TGCAGCGTTGAAGGACTCGGGACAGGCAACACGGGCACCGGGGAGCTGTTTTTT. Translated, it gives CSVEGLGTGNTGTGELFF.

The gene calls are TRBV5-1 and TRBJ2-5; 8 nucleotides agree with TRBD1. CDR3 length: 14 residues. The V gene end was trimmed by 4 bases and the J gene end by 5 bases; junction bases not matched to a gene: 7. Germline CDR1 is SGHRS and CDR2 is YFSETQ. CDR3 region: CASSPGQGYETQYF. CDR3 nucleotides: TGCGCCAGCAGCCCCGGACAGGGATATGAGACCCAGTACTTC.

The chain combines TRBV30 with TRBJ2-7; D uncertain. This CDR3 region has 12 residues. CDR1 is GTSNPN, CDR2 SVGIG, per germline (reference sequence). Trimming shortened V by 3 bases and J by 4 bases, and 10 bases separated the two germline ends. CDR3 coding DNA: TGTGCCTGGAGCCTGGCAGAATACGAGCAGTACTTC. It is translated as CAWSLAEYEQYF.

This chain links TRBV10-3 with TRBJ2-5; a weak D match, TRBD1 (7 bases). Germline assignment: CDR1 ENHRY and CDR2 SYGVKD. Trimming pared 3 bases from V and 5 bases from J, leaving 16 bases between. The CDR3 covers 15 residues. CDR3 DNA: TGTGCCATCAGTGATACAGGGGAGGTTACGGAGACCCAGTACTTC. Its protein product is CAISDTGEVTETQYF.

The CDR3 DNA is TGTGCCAGCAGCTCGGGACTAGCGGGAGAGCAGTTCTTC. Encoded protein: CASSSGLAGEQFF. J is TRBJ2-1 and V is TRBV3-1 (or the pseudogene TRBV3-2); TRBD2 matches at 13 bases. CDR3 length equals 13 residues. Germline V gene lookup returns CDR1 LGHDT and CDR2 YNNKEL (reference sequence). V shed 5 bases, J shed 10 bases, and the junction held 2 bases outside the gene matches.

CDR3 residues: CATPARQGATGELFF. The CDR3 DNA sequence: TGTGCCACACCGGCCCGGCAGGGGGCGACCGGGGAGCTGTTTTTT. The V and J genes are TRBV28 and TRBJ2-2; TRBD1 matches at 8 bases. Looked up from germline, CDR1 is MDHEN and CDR2 is SYDVKM. V dropped 10 bases and J dropped 5; count of bases not matched to a gene: 12. The CDR3 has 15 amino acids.

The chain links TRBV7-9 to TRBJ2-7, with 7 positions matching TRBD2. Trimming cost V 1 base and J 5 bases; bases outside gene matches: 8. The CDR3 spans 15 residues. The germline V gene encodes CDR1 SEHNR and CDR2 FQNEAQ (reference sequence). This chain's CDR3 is CASSLGDGGYNEQYF. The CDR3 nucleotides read TGTGCCAGCAGCTTAGGAGACGGGGGGTATAACGAGCAGTACTTC.

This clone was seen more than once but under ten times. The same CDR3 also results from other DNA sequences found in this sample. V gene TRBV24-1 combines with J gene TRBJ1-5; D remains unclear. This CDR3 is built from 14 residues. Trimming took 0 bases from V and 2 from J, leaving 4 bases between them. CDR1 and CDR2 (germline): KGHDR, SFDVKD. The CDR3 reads CATSDLGRNQPQHF. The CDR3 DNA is TGTGCCACCAGTGATTTGGGGCGCAATCAGCCCCAGCATTTT.

CDR3 sequence (DNA): TGTGCCAGCAGCACCATCGGGGGGATCCGCGAGCAGTACTTC. It codes for CASSTIGGIREQYF. The chain carries TRBV21-1 and TRBJ2-7; the table names TRBD2, a call not compared with the DNA. TRBV21-1 is assigned pseudogene status. This CDR3 is 14 amino acids long.

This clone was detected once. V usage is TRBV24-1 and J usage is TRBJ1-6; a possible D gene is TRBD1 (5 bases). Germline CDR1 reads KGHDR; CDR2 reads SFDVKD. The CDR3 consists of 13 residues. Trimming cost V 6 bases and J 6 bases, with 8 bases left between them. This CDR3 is CATSRDSNSPLHF. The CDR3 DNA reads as TGTGCCACCAGTCGGGACTCTAATTCACCCCTCCACTTT.

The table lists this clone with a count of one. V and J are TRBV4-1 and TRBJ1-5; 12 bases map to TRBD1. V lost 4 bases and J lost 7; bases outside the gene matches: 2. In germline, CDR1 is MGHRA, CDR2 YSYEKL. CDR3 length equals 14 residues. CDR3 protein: CASSRDRGQQPQHF. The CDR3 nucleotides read TGCGCCAGCAGCCGGGACAGGGGGCAACAGCCCCAGCATTTT.

DNA of the CDR3: TGTGCCAGTAGCGAGCGACAGGGGGTCACTGAAGCTTTCTTT. This encodes CASSERQGVTEAFF. This rearrangement joins TRBV19 to TRBJ1-1, with TRBD1 matching over 9 bases. Germline V gene data show CDR1 as LNHDA and CDR2 as SQIVND (reference sequence). Losses at the gene ends were 6 bases for V and 4 bases for J; bases not matched to a gene: 6. This CDR3 comprises 14 residues. Supplemented by reference TRBV19 and TRBJ1-1, the full variable domain reads DGGITQSPKYLFRKEGQNVTLSCEQNLNHDAMYWYRQDPGQGLRLIYYSQIVNDFQKGDIAEGYSVSREKKESFPLTVTSAQKNPTAFYLCASSERQGVTEAFFGQGTRLTVV.

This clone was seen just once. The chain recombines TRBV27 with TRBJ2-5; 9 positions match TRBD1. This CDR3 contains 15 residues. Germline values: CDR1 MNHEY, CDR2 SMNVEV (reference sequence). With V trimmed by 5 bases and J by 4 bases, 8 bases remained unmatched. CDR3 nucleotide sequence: TGTGCCAGCAGTATGGGACAGGGCTTGGGAGAGACCCAGTACTTC. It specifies CASSMGQGLGETQYF.

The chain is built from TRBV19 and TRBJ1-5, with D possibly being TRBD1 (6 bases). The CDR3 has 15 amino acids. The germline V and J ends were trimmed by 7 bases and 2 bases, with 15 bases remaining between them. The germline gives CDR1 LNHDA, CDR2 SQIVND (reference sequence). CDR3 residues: CASMTGALGNQPQHF. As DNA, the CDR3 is TGTGCCAGTATGACGGGGGCGCTAGGCAATCAGCCCCAGCATTTT.

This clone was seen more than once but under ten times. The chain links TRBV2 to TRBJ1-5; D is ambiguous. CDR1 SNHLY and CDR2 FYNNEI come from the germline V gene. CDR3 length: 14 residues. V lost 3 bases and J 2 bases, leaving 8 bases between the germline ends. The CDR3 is CASSDGVRNQPQHF. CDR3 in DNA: TGTGCCAGCAGTGATGGGGTCCGCAATCAGCCCCAGCATTTT.

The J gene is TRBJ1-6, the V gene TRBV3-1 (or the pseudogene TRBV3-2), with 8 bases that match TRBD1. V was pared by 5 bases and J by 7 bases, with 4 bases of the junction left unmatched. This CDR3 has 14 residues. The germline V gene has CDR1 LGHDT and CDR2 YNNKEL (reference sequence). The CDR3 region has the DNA TGTGCCAGCAGCAAGGGACAGGAGAATTCACCCCTCCACTTT. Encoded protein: CASSKGQENSPLHF.

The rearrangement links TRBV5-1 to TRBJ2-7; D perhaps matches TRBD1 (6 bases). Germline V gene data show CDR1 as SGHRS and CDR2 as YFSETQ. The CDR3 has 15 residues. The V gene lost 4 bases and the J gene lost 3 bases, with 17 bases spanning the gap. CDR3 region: CASSKTGDYYYEQYF. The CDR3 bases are TGCGCCAGCAGCAAGACAGGAGATTACTACTACGAGCAGTACTTC.

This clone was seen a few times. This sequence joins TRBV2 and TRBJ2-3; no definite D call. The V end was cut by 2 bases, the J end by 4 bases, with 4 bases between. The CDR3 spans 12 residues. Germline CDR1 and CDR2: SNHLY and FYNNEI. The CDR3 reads CASSEQADTQYF. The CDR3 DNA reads TGTGCCAGCAGTGAACAGGCAGATACGCAGTATTTT.